Listed below are T cell receptor beta chains from one sample, sequenced in a study of T cells in Graves' hyperthyroidism and ophthalmopathy. TCRdb re-analysed the multiplex PCR reads in MiXCR, keeping a single row per CDR3 protein. The sample includes roughly 380,000 distinct CDR3 sequences, approximately 15% of them seen just once. The sequenced material came from blood. The receptor source for this set is a woman aged 60 to 75 with Graves' hyperthyroidism. The CDR3 runs from the conserved cysteine through the conserved F or W. Fields, in order: clone size, D gene, V gene, J gene, CDR3 DNA, CDR3 protein. D genes are given only for firm matches. Where a row states a size, it is once, few, many or the class of an expanded clone; other rows omit it.

clone size: many; D gene: .; V gene: TRBV18; J gene: TRBJ2-7; CDR3 DNA: TGTGCCAGCTCGCCCAACGCCGGGACACTACACGAGCAGTACTTC; CDR3 protein: CASSPNAGTLHEQYF
clone size: .; D gene: .; V gene: TRBV20-1; J gene: TRBJ2-3; CDR3 DNA: TGCAGTGCTAGTAAGACGACTAGCACAGATACGCAGTATTTT; CDR3 protein: CSASKTTSTDTQYF
clone size: many; D gene: .; V gene: TRBV3-1; J gene: TRBJ1-5; CDR3 DNA: TGTGCCAGCAGCCACTCAACACGCGGGGTACACAATCAGCCCCAGCATTTT; CDR3 protein: CASSHSTRGVHNQPQHF
clone size: few; D gene: TRBD2; V gene: TRBV2; J gene: TRBJ2-2; CDR3 DNA: TGTGCCAGCATGCGGGGGAGGGAGCTGTTTTTT; CDR3 protein: CASMRGRELFF
clone size: many; D gene: .; V gene: TRBV11-2; J gene: TRBJ2-5; CDR3 DNA: TGTGCCAGCAGCTTCGGAGCGGGAGAGACCCAGTACTTC; CDR3 protein: CASSFGAGETQYF
clone size: many; D gene: .; V gene: TRBV10-3; J gene: TRBJ1-5; CDR3 DNA: TGTGCCATCAGTAATAGCAATCAGCCCCAGCATTTT; CDR3 protein: CAISNSNQPQHF
clone size: many; D gene: TRBD1; V gene: TRBV28; J gene: TRBJ2-7; CDR3 DNA: TGTGCCAGCAGTCTGCCGGGACAGGTTACCTACGAGCAGTACTTC; CDR3 protein: CASSLPGQVTYEQYF
clone size: few; D gene: .; V gene: TRBV3-1; J gene: TRBJ2-2; CDR3 DNA: TGTGCCAGCAGCCAAGACAGGGGGGTTAACACCGGGGAGCTGTTTTTT; CDR3 protein: CASSQDRGVNTGELFF
clone size: few; D gene: TRBD2; V gene: TRBV2; J gene: TRBJ2-1; CDR3 DNA: TGTGCCAGCAGTGAAAATAGGGCTAGCGGGAACCATGAGCAGTTCTTC; CDR3 protein: CASSENRASGNHEQFF
clone size: .; D gene: .; V gene: TRBV11-3; J gene: TRBJ1-1; CDR3 DNA: TGTGCCAGCAGCTCCATAGGTAGTGGCATATCCCCGCGGAGGACTGAAGCTTTCTTT; CDR3 protein: CASSSIGSGISPRRTEAFF
clone size: many; D gene: TRBD1; V gene: TRBV28; J gene: TRBJ1-2; CDR3 DNA: TGTGCCAGCAGTTTATCAGGGGGGAGGAACGGCTACACCTTC; CDR3 protein: CASSLSGGRNGYTF
clone size: .; D gene: TRBD2; V gene: TRBV5-1; J gene: TRBJ2-3; CDR3 DNA: TGCGCCAGCCAACCCATGGCGGGAGAAAGCACAGATACGCAGTATTTT; CDR3 protein: CASQPMAGESTDTQYF
clone size: .; D gene: .; V gene: TRBV18; J gene: TRBJ2-7; CDR3 DNA: TGTGCCAGCTCACCCTCTTCTAAGGACTATTCCGAGCAGTACTTC; CDR3 protein: CASSPSSKDYSEQYF
clone size: many; D gene: .; V gene: TRBV6-1; J gene: TRBJ1-5; CDR3 DNA: TGTGCCAGCAGTGCGGAGGGTGGGCAGCCCCAGCATTTT; CDR3 protein: CASSAEGGQPQHF
clone size: many; D gene: TRBD2; V gene: TRBV20-1; J gene: TRBJ2-3; CDR3 DNA: TGCAGTGCTAGTGGGCTAGCGGGAGCCACACATACGCAGTATTTT; CDR3 protein: CSASGLAGATHTQYF
clone size: .; D gene: .; V gene: TRBV5-1; J gene: TRBJ2-5; CDR3 DNA: TGCGCCAGCAGCTTAGAACCAGGGCCCGGAGGGACCCAGTACTTC; CDR3 protein: CASSLEPGPGGTQYF
clone size: .; D gene: .; V gene: TRBV10-3; J gene: TRBJ1-5; CDR3 DNA: TGTGCCATCAGTGGGGGAGGGGCGGGAAATCAGCCCCAGCATTTT; CDR3 protein: CAISGGGAGNQPQHF
clone size: many; D gene: TRBD1; V gene: TRBV7-8; J gene: TRBJ1-6; CDR3 DNA: TGTGCCAGCAGCTGGGACAGGGTAAATTCACCCCTCCACTTT; CDR3 protein: CASSWDRVNSPLHF
clone size: many; D gene: .; V gene: TRBV27; J gene: TRBJ1-2; CDR3 DNA: TGTGCCAGCAGTTTCGGGCAGGGCGGCTATGGCTACACCTTC; CDR3 protein: CASSFGQGGYGYTF
clone size: many; D gene: .; V gene: TRBV30; J gene: TRBJ2-3; CDR3 DNA: TGTGCCTGGAGTGTTGGCGGCACAGATACGCAGTATTTT; CDR3 protein: CAWSVGGTDTQYF
clone size: .; D gene: TRBD2; V gene: TRBV27; J gene: TRBJ2-3; CDR3 DNA: TGTGCCAGCAGTCCGCTGCCCGGGACTAGCGGGAGCACAGATACGCAGTATTTT; CDR3 protein: CASSPLPGTSGSTDTQYF
clone size: many; D gene: .; V gene: TRBV28; J gene: TRBJ1-1; CDR3 DNA: TGTGCCAGCATGGTAGCAGGGAGAGGAAACACTGAAGCTTTCTTT; CDR3 protein: CASMVAGRGNTEAFF
clone size: few; D gene: TRBD1; V gene: TRBV28; J gene: TRBJ1-2; CDR3 DNA: TGTGCCAGCACCAGGACAGGGGGTTATGCAGTTGGCTACACCTTC; CDR3 protein: CASTRTGGYAVGYTF
clone size: few; D gene: .; V gene: TRBV2; J gene: TRBJ1-4; CDR3 DNA: TGTGCCAGCAGTGATAAGGACACACCCGGTGAAAAACTGTTTTTT; CDR3 protein: CASSDKDTPGEKLFF
clone size: many; D gene: TRBD1; V gene: TRBV27; J gene: TRBJ2-7; CDR3 DNA: TGTGCCAGCAGCCGGGACAGGACAAACTACGAGCAGTACTTC; CDR3 protein: CASSRDRTNYEQYF
clone size: .; D gene: .; V gene: TRBV20-1; J gene: TRBJ2-1; CDR3 DNA: TGCAGTGCCAGCAGCTCCACCAACCGGGTGAGCAATCCTCCCTACAATGAGCAGTTCTTC; CDR3 protein: CSASSSTNRVSNPPYNEQFF
clone size: many; D gene: .; V gene: TRBV20-1; J gene: TRBJ2-7; CDR3 DNA: TGCAGTGCTAGTCAAGCGGCCTACGAGCAGTACTTC; CDR3 protein: CSASQAAYEQYF
clone size: few; D gene: TRBD2; V gene: TRBV5-1; J gene: TRBJ2-3; CDR3 DNA: TGCGCCAGCAGCCTGGGACTAGCGGGATCTAGCACAGATACGCAGTATTTT; CDR3 protein: CASSLGLAGSSTDTQYF
clone size: many; D gene: TRBD1; V gene: TRBV6-9; J gene: TRBJ2-5; CDR3 DNA: TGTGCCAGCAGTTCCACGACAGGGGACCAAGAGACCCAGTACTTC; CDR3 protein: CASSSTTGDQETQYF
clone size: few; D gene: TRBD1; V gene: TRBV2; J gene: TRBJ2-5; CDR3 DNA: TGTGCCAGCAGTGACCCGGGACAGGGGGTAGAGACCCAGTACTTC; CDR3 protein: CASSDPGQGVETQYF
clone size: few; D gene: .; V gene: TRBV19; J gene: TRBJ1-1; CDR3 DNA: TGTGCCAGTAGTACGCCCGGGAGAGAGGTTGAAGCTTTCTTT; CDR3 protein: CASSTPGREVEAFF
clone size: few; D gene: .; V gene: TRBV3-1; J gene: TRBJ2-7; CDR3 DNA: TGTGCCAGCAGCCAAGATTGGGGAAACCTGTTCGGCGAGCAGTACTTC; CDR3 protein: CASSQDWGNLFGEQYF
clone size: .; D gene: TRBD1; V gene: TRBV7-9; J gene: TRBJ2-2; CDR3 DNA: TGTGCCAGCAGCCACTCTATGTTACAGGGGGAGAACACCGGGGAGCTGTTTTTT; CDR3 protein: CASSHSMLQGENTGELFF
clone size: many; D gene: .; V gene: TRBV7-8; J gene: TRBJ1-2; CDR3 DNA: TGTGCCAGCAGCGGCCGTGCGGGGGACTATGGCTACACCTTC; CDR3 protein: CASSGRAGDYGYTF
clone size: many; D gene: .; V gene: TRBV11-3; J gene: TRBJ2-1; CDR3 DNA: TGTGCCAGCAGCTTACCGAGTTTCAGTGAGCAGTTCTTC; CDR3 protein: CASSLPSFSEQFF
clone size: many; D gene: TRBD2; V gene: TRBV2; J gene: TRBJ2-1; CDR3 DNA: TGTGCCAGCAGTGAGACCAGGACTAGCGGGACCTACAATGAGCAGTTCTTC; CDR3 protein: CASSETRTSGTYNEQFF
clone size: few; D gene: .; V gene: TRBV15; J gene: TRBJ2-2; CDR3 DNA: TGTGCCACCAGCATATCTCACAGGGCCGGGGAGCTGTTTTTT; CDR3 protein: CATSISHRAGELFF